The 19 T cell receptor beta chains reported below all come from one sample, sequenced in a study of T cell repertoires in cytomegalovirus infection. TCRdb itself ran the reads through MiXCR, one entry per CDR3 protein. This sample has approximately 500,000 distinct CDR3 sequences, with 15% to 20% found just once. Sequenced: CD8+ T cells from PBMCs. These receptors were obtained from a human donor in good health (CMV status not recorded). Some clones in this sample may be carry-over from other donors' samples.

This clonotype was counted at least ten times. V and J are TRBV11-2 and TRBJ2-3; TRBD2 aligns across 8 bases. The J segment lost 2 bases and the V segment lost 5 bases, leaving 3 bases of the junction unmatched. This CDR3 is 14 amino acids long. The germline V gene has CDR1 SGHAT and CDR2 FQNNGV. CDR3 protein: CASSVSGVTDTQYF. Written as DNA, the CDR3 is TGTGCCAGCAGCGTTAGCGGGGTCACAGATACGCAGTATTTT.

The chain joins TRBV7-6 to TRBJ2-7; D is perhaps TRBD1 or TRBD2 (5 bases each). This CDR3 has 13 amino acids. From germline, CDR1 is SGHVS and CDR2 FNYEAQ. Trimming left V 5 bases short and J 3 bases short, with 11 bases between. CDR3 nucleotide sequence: TGTGCCAGCAGCCGGGACCCCATCTACGAGCAGTACTTC. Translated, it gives CASSRDPIYEQYF. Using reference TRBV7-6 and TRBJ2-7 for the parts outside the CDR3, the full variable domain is GAGVSQSPRYKVTKRGQDVALRCDPISGHVSLYWYRQALGQGPEFLTYFNYEAQQDKSGLPNDRFSAERPEGSISTLTIQRTEQRDSAMYRCASSRDPIYEQYFGPGTRLTVT.

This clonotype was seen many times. The CDR3: CASSYPDRGDYGYTF. CDR3 nucleotides: TGTGCCAGCAGCTACCCGGACAGGGGTGACTATGGCTACACCTTC. This chain connects TRBV7-9 to TRBJ1-2; 9 nucleotides align to TRBD1. There are 15 residues in the CDR3. V gave up 4 bases and J gave up 3 bases; unmatched junction bases: 6. Germline V gene data show CDR1 as SEHNR and CDR2 as FQNEAQ (reference sequence).

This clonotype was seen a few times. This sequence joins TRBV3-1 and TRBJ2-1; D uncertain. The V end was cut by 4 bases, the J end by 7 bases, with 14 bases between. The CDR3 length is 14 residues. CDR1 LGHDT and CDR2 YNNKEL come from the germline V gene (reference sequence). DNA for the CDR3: TGTGCCAGCAGCCCGGACCTAAATCCAAATGAGCAGTTCTTC. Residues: CASSPDLNPNEQFF.

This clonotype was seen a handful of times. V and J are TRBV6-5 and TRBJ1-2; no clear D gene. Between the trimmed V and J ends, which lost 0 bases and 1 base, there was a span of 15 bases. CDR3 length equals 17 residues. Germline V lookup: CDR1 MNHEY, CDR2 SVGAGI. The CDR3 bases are TGTGCCAGCAGTTACTCCGGGGTCGCCTCCCATAACTATGGCTACACCTTC. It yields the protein CASSYSGVASHNYGYTF.

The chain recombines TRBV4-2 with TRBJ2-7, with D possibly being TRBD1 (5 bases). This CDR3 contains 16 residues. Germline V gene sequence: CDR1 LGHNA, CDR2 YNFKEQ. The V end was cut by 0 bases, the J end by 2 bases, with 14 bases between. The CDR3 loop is CASSQEVRTQPYEQYF. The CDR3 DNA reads TGTGCCAGCAGCCAAGAGGTAAGGACACAACCCTACGAGCAGTACTTC.

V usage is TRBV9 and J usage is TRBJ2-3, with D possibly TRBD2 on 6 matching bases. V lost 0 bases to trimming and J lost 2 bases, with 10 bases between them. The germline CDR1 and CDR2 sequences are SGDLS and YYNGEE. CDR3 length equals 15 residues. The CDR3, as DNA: TGTGCCAGCAGCGTAGGGGAGGTGTTCACAGATACGCAGTATTTT. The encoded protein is CASSVGEVFTDTQYF.

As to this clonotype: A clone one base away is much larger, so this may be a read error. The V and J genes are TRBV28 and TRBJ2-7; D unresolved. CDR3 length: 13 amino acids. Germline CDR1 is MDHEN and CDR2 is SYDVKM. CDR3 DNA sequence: TGTGCCAGCAGTCCCGGGCGTTTCTACGAGCTGTACTTC. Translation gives CASSPGRFYELYF.

For the CDR3, the DNA is TGTGCCAGCTCACCACCGAGCAGCTTGGGCTACACCTTC. This translates into CASSPPSSLGYTF. The chain is built from TRBV18 and TRBJ1-2; D is undetermined. The CDR3 length is 13 residues. Germline lookup yields CDR1 KGHSH and CDR2 LQKENI. Trimming removed 0 bases from V and 8 bases from J, with 10 bases in between.

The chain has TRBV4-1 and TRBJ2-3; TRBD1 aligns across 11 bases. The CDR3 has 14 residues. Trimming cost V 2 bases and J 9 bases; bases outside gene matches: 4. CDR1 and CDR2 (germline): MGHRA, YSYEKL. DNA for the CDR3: TGCGCCAGCAGCCAACGGACAGGGGGCAAGACGCAGTATTTT. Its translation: CASSQRTGGKTQYF.

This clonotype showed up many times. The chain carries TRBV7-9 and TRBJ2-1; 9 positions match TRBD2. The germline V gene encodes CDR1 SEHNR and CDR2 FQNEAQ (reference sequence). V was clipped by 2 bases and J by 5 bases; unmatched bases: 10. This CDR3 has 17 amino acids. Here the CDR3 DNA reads TGTGCCAGCAGCTTACCCCGTTCTGGCGGGGGGGACAATGAGCAGTTCTTC. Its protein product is CASSLPRSGGGDNEQFF.

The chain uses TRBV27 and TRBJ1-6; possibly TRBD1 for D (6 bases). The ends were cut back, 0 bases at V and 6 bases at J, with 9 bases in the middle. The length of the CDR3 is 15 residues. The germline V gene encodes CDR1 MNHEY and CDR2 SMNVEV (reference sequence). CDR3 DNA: TGTGCCAGCAGTTTATCGGGAGGGGGTAATTCACCCCTCCACTTT. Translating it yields CASSLSGGGNSPLHF.

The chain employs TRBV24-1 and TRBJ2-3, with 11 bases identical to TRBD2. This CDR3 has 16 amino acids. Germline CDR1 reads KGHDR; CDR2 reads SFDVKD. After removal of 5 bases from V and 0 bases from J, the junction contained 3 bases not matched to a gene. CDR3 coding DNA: TGTGCCACCAGTGCCGGGACTAGCGGTAGCACAGATACGCAGTATTTT. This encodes CATSAGTSGSTDTQYF.

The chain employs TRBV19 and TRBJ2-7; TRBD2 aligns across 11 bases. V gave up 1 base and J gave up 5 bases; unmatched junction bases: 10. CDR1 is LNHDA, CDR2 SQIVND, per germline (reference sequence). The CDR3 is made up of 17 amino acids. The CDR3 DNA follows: TGTGCCAGTAGTATAGTAGCGGGAGGGCCGAGAGGCGACGAGCAGTACTTC. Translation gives CASSIVAGGPRGDEQYF.

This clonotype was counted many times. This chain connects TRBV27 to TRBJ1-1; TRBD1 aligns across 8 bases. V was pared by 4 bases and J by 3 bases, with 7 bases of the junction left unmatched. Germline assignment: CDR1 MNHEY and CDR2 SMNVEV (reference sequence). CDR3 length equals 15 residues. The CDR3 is CASSSRTGIDTEAFF. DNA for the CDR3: TGTGCCAGCAGTTCTCGGACAGGGATCGACACTGAAGCTTTCTTT.

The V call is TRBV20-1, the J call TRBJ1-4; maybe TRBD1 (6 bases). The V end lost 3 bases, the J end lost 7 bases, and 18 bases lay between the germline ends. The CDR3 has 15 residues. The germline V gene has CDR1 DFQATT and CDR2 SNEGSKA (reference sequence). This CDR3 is CSASGMQTGPEKLFF. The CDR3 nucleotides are TGCAGTGCTAGTGGGATGCAAACAGGGCCTGAAAAACTGTTTTTT.

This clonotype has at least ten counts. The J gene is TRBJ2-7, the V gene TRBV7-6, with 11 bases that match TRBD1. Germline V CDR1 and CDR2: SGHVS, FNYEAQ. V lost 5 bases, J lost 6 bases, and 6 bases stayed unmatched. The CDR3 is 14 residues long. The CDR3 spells CASSLPGTGGEQYF. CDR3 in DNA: TGTGCCAGCAGCCTCCCCGGGACAGGGGGCGAGCAGTACTTC.

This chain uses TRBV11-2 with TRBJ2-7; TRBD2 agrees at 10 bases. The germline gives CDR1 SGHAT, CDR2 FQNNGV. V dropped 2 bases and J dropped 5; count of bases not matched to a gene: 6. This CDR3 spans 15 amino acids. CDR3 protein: CASSLWTSGPDEQYF. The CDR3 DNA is TGTGCCAGCAGCTTATGGACTAGCGGTCCTGACGAGCAGTACTTC.

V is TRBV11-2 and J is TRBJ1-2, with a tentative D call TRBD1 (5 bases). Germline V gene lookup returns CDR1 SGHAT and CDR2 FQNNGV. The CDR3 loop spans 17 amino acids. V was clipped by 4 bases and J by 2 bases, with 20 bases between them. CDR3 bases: TGTGCCAGCAGCTCCCTCACCGGGTGGGGCCCCAACTATGGCTACACCTTC. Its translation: CASSSLTGWGPNYGYTF. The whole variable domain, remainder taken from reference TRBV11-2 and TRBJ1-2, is EAGVAQSPRYKIIEKRQSVAFWCNPISGHATLYWYQQILGQGPKLLIQFQNNGVVDDSQLPKDRFSAERLKGVDSTLKIQPAKLEDSAVYLCASSSLTGWGPNYGYTFGSGTRLTVV.